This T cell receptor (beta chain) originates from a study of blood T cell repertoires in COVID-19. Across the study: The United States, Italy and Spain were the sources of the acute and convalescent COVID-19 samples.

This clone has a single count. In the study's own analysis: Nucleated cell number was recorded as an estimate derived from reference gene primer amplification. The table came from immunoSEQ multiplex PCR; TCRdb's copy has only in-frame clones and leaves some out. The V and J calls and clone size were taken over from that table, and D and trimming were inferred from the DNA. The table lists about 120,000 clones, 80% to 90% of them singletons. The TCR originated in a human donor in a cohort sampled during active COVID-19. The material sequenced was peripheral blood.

CDR3 nucleotides: TGTGCCAGCAGTTACGATCGGGAGGGGAGCCAGCCCCAGCATTTT. Translation gives CASSYDREGSQPQHF. This rearrangement joins TRBV6-5 to TRBJ1-5, with D perhaps TRBD1 (5 bases). Per germline, CDR1 MNHEY and CDR2 SVGAGI. The CDR3 sequence is 15 residues long. Trimming left V 2 bases short and J 7 bases short, with 15 bases between.